This T cell receptor gamma chain was profiled in a study of gamma delta lymphoproliferative disorders and STAT genes (dated by TCRdb to the late 2010s). In the study overall: The LymphoTrack Dx TCRG Assay was used to prepare gamma-chain libraries from at least 50 ng of genomic DNA. Because no corresponding Invivoscribe delta assay was available, delta-chain libraries were prepared according to the standard operating procedure of the EuroClonality-NGS working group. The study profiled TCR gamma and delta CDR3 repertoires by deep sequencing in Tgammadelta lymphoproliferative disease patients and healthy controls, within a larger immunophenotypic and STAT-mutation study. Two gamma-chain samples and all delta-chain samples were sequenced twice to confirm results. Findings and caveats that apply to the study as a whole: Control T cells likely spanned varied maturation stages, while leukemic cells were skewed toward terminal effectors, potentially limiting patient-control comparisons. It was noted by the authors that NGS specificity may be reduced at low frequencies, so confirmation of the public or private nature of leukemic clones is needed. When whole repertoires were clustered, gamma repertoires from patients formed a group apart from those of healthy controls, but delta repertoires showed no separation between the groups. Nearly all major patient gamma and delta clonotypes were public, shared with at least one healthy donor; only two gamma clonotypes were private to disease.

V lost 3 bases and J lost 3 bases, and the count of bases not matched to a germline gene is 7. CDR1 and CDR2 were assigned from the germline V gene as EGSTGY and YDSYTSSV. The CDR3 sequence holds 15 residues, the cysteine and phenylalanine included. Left in the record is the CDR3 DNA by itself, 45 bases read in frame from the first base. Both library methods used multiplex PCR with primers targeting conserved V and J regions of the TCR genes. After purification and pooling, the amplicons were sequenced on an Illumina MiSeq platform. For the original study's pipeline: V(D)J alignment, clonotype assembly and translation were done with MiXCR, while functionality assessment and CDR3 repertoire analyses were done with VDJtools. CDR3 was defined according to IMGT, and analyses were limited to productive sequences using functional genes, with ORF genes and pseudogenes excluded. A custom Python script searched for identical amino acid CDR3s of major clonotypes (frequency >=5%) across all patients and controls. Clonotype frequencies in patients versus controls were compared with a one-sided non-parametric Wilcoxon test. In TCRdb, clones were called once more from the public reads by CATT, and rows of identical DNA were later combined. TCRdb's processing, not the authors' own work, is the source of the V and J calls. This sample is represented by around 1,100 gamma-chain clones; approximately 18% of them were singletons. Of the sample, approximately 39% falls within the top ten clones.

This clone is large (0.1 to 1%) in its sample. The antigen it recognizes is unknown. No base qualities exist here, and no much larger clone lies one base off it. For TCR sequencing, genomic DNA was taken from peripheral blood mononuclear cells isolated from both patients and controls. As controls, approximately 23 healthy adult blood donors (median age 64 years; approximately 12 males and 11 females) were included and were matched to patients for age and sex. The sequence was collected from a human donor in good health. The rearranged chain carries TRGV4 and TRGJP1. Germline matching of the DNA provided the J gene here, since TCRdb leaves it blank. The sequenced material came from blood. The DNA sequence reads TGTGCCACCTGGGATTTCAGGGCCACTGGTTGGTTCAAGATATTT. Its amino acids are CATWDFRATGWFKIF.